This T cell receptor (beta chain) comes out of a study of blood T cell repertoires in COVID-19. Study background: Sample material is recorded as cDNA or gDNA derived from T cells, B-cell-depleted T cells, or PBMCs.

The CDR3 totals 15 residues. Trimming left V 1 base short and J 6 bases short, with 12 bases between. From germline, CDR1 is SGHTA and CDR2 FQGNSA. Seattle patients were enrolled during active infection and followed longitudinally. Libraries were prepared by immunoSEQ multiplex PCR; TCRdb keeps only in-frame clonotypes and omits some of them. Among about 270,000 clones, approximately 92% were seen once, and the ten largest hold approximately 2.6%. The sequenced sample consisted of peripheral blood. The receptor was derived from a person under 30 with COVID-19, enrolled during active disease. J is TRBJ2-2 and V is TRBV7-2; no definite D call. The CDR3: CASSLDRGIPGELFF. As DNA, the CDR3 is TGTGCCAGCAGCTTAGATCGCGGCATCCCCGGGGAGCTGTTTTTT.